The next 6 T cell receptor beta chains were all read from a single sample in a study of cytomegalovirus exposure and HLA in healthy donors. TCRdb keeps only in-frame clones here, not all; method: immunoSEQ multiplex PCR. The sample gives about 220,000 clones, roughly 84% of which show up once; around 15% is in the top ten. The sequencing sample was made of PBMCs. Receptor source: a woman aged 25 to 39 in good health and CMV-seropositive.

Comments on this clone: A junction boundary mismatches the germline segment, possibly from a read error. The chain's CDR3 is CASSRQVGGSYNEQFF. The CDR3 nucleotides read TGTGCTAGCAGCCGACAGGTGGGGGGCTCCTACAATGAGCAGTTCTTC. The rearrangement links TRBV7-7 to TRBJ2-1; D tentatively fits TRBD1 or TRBD2 (6 bases each). Germline V gene data show CDR1 as SSHAT and CDR2 as FNYEAQ (reference sequence). The CDR3 runs 16 residues.

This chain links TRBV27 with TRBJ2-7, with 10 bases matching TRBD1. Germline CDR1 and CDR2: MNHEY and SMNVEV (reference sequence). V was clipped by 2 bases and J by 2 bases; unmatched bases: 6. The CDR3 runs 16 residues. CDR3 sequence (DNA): TGTGCCAGCAGTTTAGGAACGACAGGGGGCCCCTACGAGCAGTACTTC. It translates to CASSLGTTGGPYEQYF.

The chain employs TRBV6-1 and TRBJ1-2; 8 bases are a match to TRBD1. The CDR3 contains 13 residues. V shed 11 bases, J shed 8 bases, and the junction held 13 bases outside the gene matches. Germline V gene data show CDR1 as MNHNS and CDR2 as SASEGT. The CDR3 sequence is CAAHRTGSTGYTF. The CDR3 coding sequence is TGTGCCGCACACAGGACAGGGAGTACGGGCTACACCTTC.

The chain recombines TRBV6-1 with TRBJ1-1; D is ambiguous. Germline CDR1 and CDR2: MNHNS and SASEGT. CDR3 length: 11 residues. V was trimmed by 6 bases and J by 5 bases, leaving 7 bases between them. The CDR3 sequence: CASRERTEAFF. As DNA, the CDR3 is TGTGCCAGCAGAGAAAGGACTGAAGCTTTCTTT.

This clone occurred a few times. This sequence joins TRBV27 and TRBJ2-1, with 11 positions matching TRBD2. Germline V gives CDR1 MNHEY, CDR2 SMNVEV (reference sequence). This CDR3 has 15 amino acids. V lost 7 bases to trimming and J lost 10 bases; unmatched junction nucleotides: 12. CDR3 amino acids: CASTKGGTSGREQFF. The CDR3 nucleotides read TGTGCCAGCACGAAGGGCGGAACTAGCGGGAGAGAGCAGTTCTTC.

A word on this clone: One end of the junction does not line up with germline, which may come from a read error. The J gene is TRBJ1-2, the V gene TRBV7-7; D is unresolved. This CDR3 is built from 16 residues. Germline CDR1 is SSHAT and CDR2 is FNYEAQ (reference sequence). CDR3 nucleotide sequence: TGTGCTAGCAGCAACCCTCGGATACCACGGGACTATGGCTACACCTTC. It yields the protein CASSNPRIPRDYGYTF.